A selection of T cell receptor beta chains follows, all from one sample in a study of T cells in Graves' hyperthyroidism and ophthalmopathy. TCRdb recomputed calls from the multiplex PCR reads with MiXCR, one row per CDR3 protein. The sample consists of hundreds of thousands of distinct CDR3 sequences, 13% to 15% of them appearing once. The specimen sequenced was blood. The receptor set was obtained from a woman between 18 and 30 years old with Graves' hyperthyroidism. The CDR3 runs from the conserved cysteine through the conserved F or W. A D gene is named only where the DNA matches it firmly. Size is stated for part of the rows, as once, few or many counts, or as a class when the clone is expanded.

abundance	d_gene	v_gene	j_gene	CDR3aa	CDR3nt
many	NA	TRBV3-1	TRBJ1-1	CASSQGRQGAFF	TGTGCCAGCAGCCAAGGGCGGCAGGGAGCTTTCTTT
NA	NA	TRBV7-9	TRBJ2-7	CASSPSTHRVYEQYF	TGTGCCAGCAGCCCCAGTACCCACAGGGTCTACGAGCAGTACTTC
many	NA	TRBV6-1	TRBJ2-5	CASSAAQETQYF	TGTGCCAGCAGTGCTGCCCAAGAGACCCAGTACTTC
many	NA	TRBV4-1	TRBJ1-5	CASSQNPQGTGNQPQHF	TGCGCCAGCAGCCAGAACCCCCAGGGAACCGGTAATCAGCCCCAGCATTTT
many	NA	TRBV2	TRBJ2-1	CASSEEVAGGNEQFF	TGTGCCAGCAGTGAAGAGGTAGCAGGAGGAAATGAGCAGTTCTTC
many	TRBD2	TRBV6-1	TRBJ2-1	CASTLIAGVFMVYNEQFF	TGTGCCAGCACCCTTATAGCGGGAGTCTTTATGGTTTACAATGAGCAGTTCTTC
few	TRBD1	TRBV10-3	TRBJ2-1	CAISPGTGVGITEQFF	TGTGCCATCAGTCCCGGGACAGGGGTCGGTATAACTGAGCAGTTCTTC
NA	TRBD2	TRBV10-3	TRBJ2-7	CAISGGLAGVDEQYF	TGTGCCATCAGTGGGGGACTAGCGGGAGTGGACGAGCAGTACTTC
many	NA	TRBV30	TRBJ2-1	CAWSRDWNEQFF	TGTGCCTGGAGCAGGGATTGGAATGAGCAGTTCTTC
few	NA	TRBV7-9	TRBJ1-2	CASSRTREGYTF	TGTGCCAGCAGCCGAACAAGGGAAGGCTACACCTTC
NA	TRBD2	TRBV4-2	TRBJ2-3	CASSQAGLAGGTDTQYF	TGTGCCAGCAGCCAAGCGGGACTAGCGGGTGGCACAGATACGCAGTATTTT
many	NA	TRBV20-1	TRBJ1-6	CSARLKGHNSPLHF	TGCAGTGCTAGATTAAAGGGCCATAATTCACCCCTCCACTTT
many	NA	TRBV5-6	TRBJ2-3	CASSLAAGRGAGTDTQYF	TGTGCCAGCAGCTTGGCGGCCGGCAGGGGAGCGGGCACAGATACGCAGTATTTT
many	NA	TRBV24-1	TRBJ1-5	CATSAQSNQPQHF	TGTGCCACCAGTGCACAGAGCAATCAGCCCCAGCATTTT
many	NA	TRBV30	TRBJ2-7	CAWSSGFIDEQYF	TGTGCCTGGAGTTCGGGGTTCATCGACGAGCAGTACTTC
many	TRBD1	TRBV2	TRBJ1-2	CASIQTGATYTF	TGTGCCAGCATCCAGACAGGGGCGACCTACACCTTC
many	NA	TRBV7-9	TRBJ1-4	CASSLDVATPTNEKLFF	TGTGCCAGCAGCTTAGACGTCGCTACCCCAACTAATGAAAAACTGTTTTTT